These 17 T cell receptor beta chains came from one sample sequenced in a study of T cell responses to AZD1222 COVID-19 vaccine (dated by TCRdb to the early 2020s). The time point label here, explained by the study, means: baseline before first vaccination. Sample treatment or condition, as interpreted from the label and publication: meningococcal conjugate vaccine given as trial control. The library relied on the immunoSEQ multiplex PCR assay. TCRdb limited this immuneACCESS table to in-frame rearrangements with V and J called. A share of clones is missing; checked studies link under half to unresolved V genes, and the rest is unexplained. Present in this sample are 150,000 to 200,000 clones, 87% of which were seen just once. The ten most abundant clones make up less than 3% of the sample. The sequencing used peripheral blood, collected on day 0 of MenACWY control vaccination. The receptors originated from an adult in good health.

The chain couples TRBV9 to TRBJ1-6; possibly TRBD1 for D (6 bases). This CDR3 region has 15 residues. Trimming left V 3 bases short and J 1 base short, with 8 bases between. CDR1 is SGDLS, CDR2 YYNGEE, per germline. For the CDR3, the DNA is TGTGCCAGCAGCGACAGGGAGTCCTATAATTCACCCCTCCACTTT. Translated: CASSDRESYNSPLHF.

The CDR3 DNA reads TGTGCCAGCAGCTCCTCAGTCAGCTCTGGAAACACCATATATTTT. Protein product: CASSSSVSSGNTIYF. V usage is TRBV27 and J usage is TRBJ1-3; the D is unclear. Per germline, CDR1 MNHEY and CDR2 SMNVEV (reference sequence). The CDR3 loop spans 15 amino acids. V gave up 6 bases and J gave up 0 bases, with 12 bases separating them.

The chain employs TRBV9 and TRBJ2-2; D may be TRBD2 (5 bases). The CDR3 is made up of 14 amino acids. V was cut by 10 bases and J by 7 bases, with 20 bases left in between. From germline, CDR1 is SGDLS and CDR2 YYNGEE. The CDR3 spells CASSRGWGDGELFF. CDR3 bases: TGTGCCTCCTCCCGGGGATGGGGAGACGGGGAGCTGTTTTTT.

The rearrangement uses TRBV28 and TRBJ1-1; 8 positions match TRBD1. The V gene end was trimmed by 5 bases and the J gene end by 1 base; junction bases not matched to a gene: 12. The germline V gene encodes CDR1 MDHEN and CDR2 SYDVKM. The CDR3 has 17 residues. CDR3 protein: CASSPPGSGTGNTEAFF. The CDR3 nucleotides are TGTGCCAGCAGTCCACCGGGCTCCGGGACAGGGAACACTGAAGCTTTCTTT.

The chain has TRBV29-1 and TRBJ2-5; TRBD1 agrees at 7 bases. In germline, CDR1 is SQVTM, CDR2 ANQGSEA. CDR3 size: 13 residues. The ends lost 5 bases at V and 4 bases at J; junction bases unmatched: 7. As DNA, the CDR3 is TGCAGCGTTTACAGGGGTGGGGGAGAGACCCAGTACTTC. Protein: CSVYRGGGETQYF.

This rearrangement joins TRBV6-5 to TRBJ1-2; D gene uncertain. V was cut by 6 bases and J by 4 bases, with 18 bases left in between. CDR3 size: 15 residues. In germline, CDR1 is MNHEY, CDR2 SVGAGI. CDR3 DNA sequence: TGTGCCAGCAGCCAAACTTGGACGGAGGGCTATGGCTACACCTTC. It codes for CASSQTWTEGYGYTF.

The CDR3 DNA reads as TGCGCCAGCAGCTTGGTGAGGCAGGGGCAAGATACGCAGTATTTT. It is translated as CASSLVRQGQDTQYF. The rearrangement uses TRBV5-1 and TRBJ2-3; tentatively, D is TRBD1 (6 bases). CDR3 length: 15 amino acids. CDR1 and CDR2 from the germline V gene are SGHRS and YFSETQ. The V gene lost 0 bases and the J gene lost 5 bases, with 13 bases spanning the gap.

The chain has TRBV5-1 and TRBJ1-1; no reliable D call. The CDR3 has 14 amino acids. Trimming left V 4 bases short and J 1 base short, with 11 bases between. Germline CDR1 and CDR2: SGHRS and YFSETQ. CDR3 amino acids: CASSPDIGNTEAFF. Written as DNA, the CDR3 is TGCGCCAGCAGCCCAGACATCGGGAACACTGAAGCTTTCTTT.

The sample holds one count of this clone. The genes are TRBV13 and TRBJ1-4, with a possible D match to TRBD1 (5 bases). CDR3 length: 15 residues. Germline values: CDR1 PRHDT, CDR2 FYEKMQ (reference sequence). V gave up 5 bases and J gave up 4 bases, with 14 bases separating them. This CDR3 reads CASSHRGAGNEKLFF. The CDR3 DNA reads TGTGCCAGCAGCCACCGTGGGGCGGGTAATGAAAAACTGTTTTTT. Drawing the rest from reference TRBV13 and TRBJ1-4, the complete variable domain is AAGVIQSPRHLIKEKRETATLKCYPIPRHDTVYWYQQGPGQDPQFLISFYEKMQSDKGSIPDRFSAQQFSDYHSELNMSSLELGDSALYFCASSHRGAGNEKLFFGSGTQLSVL.

This clone was detected only once. The CDR3 here is CASSPGTREETQYF. The CDR3, as DNA: TGTGCCAGCAGCCCCGGGACTAGGGAAGAGACCCAGTACTTC. The gene calls are TRBV7-7 and TRBJ2-5, with 8 bases aligning to TRBD2. Germline V gives CDR1 SSHAT, CDR2 FNYEAQ (reference sequence). This CDR3 has 14 residues. V gave up 5 bases and J gave up 3 bases; unmatched junction bases: 5.

This chain links TRBV11-1 with TRBJ1-4; D might be TRBD1 (5 bases). With 5 bases removed from V and 6 bases from J, the gap between germline ends came to 13 bases. The CDR3 runs 14 residues. Germline V gives CDR1 SGHAT, CDR2 FQDESV (reference sequence). The DNA of the CDR3 is TGTGCCAGCAGCCTCGACAGAATGGATGAAAAACTGTTTTTT. As protein: CASSLDRMDEKLFF.

The rearrangement links TRBV14 to TRBJ1-3; D not certain. Germline CDR1 and CDR2: SGHDN and FVKESK. The length of the CDR3 is 15 residues. Trimming cost V 2 bases and J 0 bases, with 8 bases left between them. The CDR3 reads CASSQPGVSGNTIYF. CDR3 DNA sequence: TGTGCCAGCAGCCAACCGGGTGTCTCTGGAAACACCATATATTTT. The full variable domain, with the rest looked up from reference TRBV14 and TRBJ1-3, is EAGVTQFPSHSVIEKGQTVTLRCDPISGHDNLYWYRRVMGKEIKFLLHFVKESKQDESGMPNNRFLAERTGGTYSTLKVQPAELEDSGVYFCASSQPGVSGNTIYFGEGSWLTVV.

The V call is TRBV5-6, the J call TRBJ1-2, with TRBD1 matching 8 bases. CDR1 SGHDT and CDR2 YYEEEE come from the germline V gene. CDR3 size: 14 residues. Trimming removed 0 bases from V and 2 bases from J; junction bases left unmatched: 0. The CDR3: CASSLGQGNYGYTF. DNA of the CDR3: TGTGCCAGCAGCTTGGGACAGGGGAACTATGGCTACACCTTC.

This chain uses TRBV19 with TRBJ2-2; 9 nucleotides align to TRBD1. The CDR3 loop spans 16 amino acids. V lost 6 bases and J lost 6; bases outside the gene matches: 11. CDR1 and CDR2 from the germline V gene are LNHDA and SQIVND (reference sequence). The CDR3: CASRLPGQGNAGELFF. In DNA, the CDR3 is TGTGCCAGTAGATTACCGGGACAGGGTAACGCCGGGGAGCTGTTTTTT.

The chain recombines TRBV6-5 with TRBJ2-1; tentatively, D is TRBD1 or TRBD2 (5 bases each). Germline V CDR1 and CDR2: MNHEY, SVGAGI. Deletions cut 6 bases from V and 9 bases from J, with 12 bases between. The CDR3 is 12 amino acids. CDR3 coding DNA: TGTGCCAGCAGCCACGGGACCACTGAGCAGTTCTTC. Amino acid sequence: CASSHGTTEQFF.

The J gene is TRBJ2-3, the V gene TRBV9; tentative D call: TRBD2 (7 bases). The CDR3 covers 16 residues. Germline V gives CDR1 SGDLS, CDR2 YYNGEE. The V end was cut by 4 bases, the J end by 1 base, with 16 bases between. The CDR3: CASSSEGGGGTDTQYF. The CDR3 nucleotides are TGTGCCAGCAGCTCGGAGGGGGGGGGAGGCACAGATACGCAGTATTTT.

V usage is TRBV28 and J usage is TRBJ2-5; 8 nucleotides match TRBD2. This CDR3 has 15 amino acids. With 7 bases clipped from V and 5 bases from J, the junction kept 12 bases outside the gene matches. Germline values: CDR1 MDHEN, CDR2 SYDVKM. The CDR3 nucleotides are TGTGCCAGCAATATTGGGAGGGCTAGCGGGGAGACCCAGTACTTC. Translated: CASNIGRASGETQYF.